This TCR beta chain was retrieved from a study of T cells in tuberculosis. TCR-alpha and TCR-beta chains were sequenced unpaired. Measured with immunoSEQ multiplex PCR; TCRdb has only the in-frame clones, and not every one. The sample has some 60,000 clones; under 90% are singletons. This CDR3 contains 15 residues. Trimming took 5 bases from V and 3 from J, leaving 15 bases between them. Germline-derived CDR1 and CDR2 are MNHEY and SMNVEV (reference sequence). After thawing and overnight rest, PBMC were stained with GMM-loaded CD1B tetramer, viability dye and anti-CD3 for sorting. CD1B tetramers were loaded with Rhodococcus equi-derived C32 glucose monomycolate. From each donor, about 100,000 tetramer-negative cells were sorted.

This sequence joins TRBV27 and TRBJ2-3, with D maybe TRBD1 (7 bases). Sample: CD1b-GMM tetramer-negative cells sorted from PBMCs. The source is an adult woman with latent tuberculosis. CDR3 loop: CASSASSGGTDTQYF. CDR3 DNA sequence: TGTGCCAGCAGTGCTTCCTCAGGGGGGACAGATACGCAGTATTTT.